Each of the 27 T cell receptor beta chains below was sequenced from the same sample in a study of shared clonotypes between healthy human individuals. Naive CD8 cells were CD45RO-negative, positively selected for CCR7, excluding terminally differentiated effector memory CD45RA+ cells. The repertoire was sequenced with immunoSEQ multiplex PCR; TCRdb's copy has only in-frame clones and lacks some. The sample lists some 800,000 clones, 85% to 95% occurring once. Sequenced sample: naive CD8+ T cells sorted from blood. The receptors were gathered from a man aged 25-45 years in good health.

V usage is TRBV6-6 and J usage is TRBJ2-1; a weak D match, TRBD2 (6 bases). The CDR3 has 13 amino acids. From germline, CDR1 is MNHNY and CDR2 SVGAGI (reference sequence). Deletions cut 5 bases from V and 7 bases from J, with 12 bases between. The CDR3 sequence is CASSPTSRNEQFF. DNA for the CDR3: TGTGCCAGCAGTCCGACTAGTAGGAATGAGCAGTTCTTC.

This chain links TRBV14 with TRBJ2-5; no definite D call. Between the trimmed V and J ends, which lost 3 bases and 5 bases, there was a span of 19 bases. This CDR3 is built from 16 residues. Per the germline V gene, CDR1 is SGHDN and CDR2 is FVKESK. The CDR3 spells CASSQLMPEFGETQYF. DNA of the CDR3: TGTGCCAGCAGCCAGCTAATGCCCGAGTTCGGGGAGACCCAGTACTTC.

The chain couples TRBV4-1 to TRBJ2-2, with D tentatively TRBD1 or TRBD2 (5 bases each). CDR1 is MGHRA, CDR2 YSYEKL, per germline. The CDR3 runs 17 residues. V was shortened by 0 bases and J by 4 bases, with 15 bases between the two germline ends. The CDR3 DNA follows: TGCGCCAGCAGCCAAGAGTTTGGGGGTACAGGCACCGGGGAGCTGTTTTTT. Residues: CASSQEFGGTGTGELFF.

This chain uses TRBV27 with TRBJ2-1, with a tentative D call TRBD1 (6 bases). The V end lost 6 bases, the J end lost 7 bases, and 13 bases lay between the germline ends. The CDR3 covers 13 residues. In germline, CDR1 is MNHEY, CDR2 SMNVEV (reference sequence). The chain's CDR3 is CASRFPQGNEQFF. The DNA for the CDR3 is TGTGCCAGCAGATTCCCACAGGGAAATGAGCAGTTCTTC.

The chain employs TRBV27 and TRBJ1-2; TRBD1 matches at 7 bases. From germline, CDR1 is MNHEY and CDR2 SMNVEV (reference sequence). This CDR3 spans 17 amino acids. The V segment lost 8 bases and the J segment 5 bases; nucleotides outside the gene matches: 20. This chain's CDR3 is CASGLGQLRTGGYGYTF. The CDR3 bases are TGTGCCAGCGGGTTGGGACAGTTGAGGACTGGAGGGTATGGCTACACCTTC.

As concerns this clone: This sample includes further DNA sequences coding for the same CDR3. J is TRBJ2-7 and V is TRBV27; D assignment may be TRBD1 or TRBD2 (5 bases each). Germline assignment: CDR1 MNHEY and CDR2 SMNVEV (reference sequence). Trimming left V 2 bases short and J 4 bases short, with 12 bases between. This CDR3 is built from 14 residues. This chain's CDR3 is CASSLGAGGYEQYF. CDR3 bases: TGTGCCAGCAGTTTAGGGGCAGGCGGGTACGAGCAGTACTTC.

This chain uses TRBV30 with TRBJ2-5; 8 bases align to TRBD2. The CDR3 is 12 residues long. The trim removed 2 bases at V and 10 bases at J, leaving 6 bases unmatched. Germline values: CDR1 GTSNPN, CDR2 SVGIG (reference sequence). CDR3 amino acids: CAWSSTGGLQYF. As DNA, the CDR3 is TGTGCCTGGAGTTCGACGGGAGGGCTCCAGTACTTC.

The chain recombines TRBV28 with TRBJ1-1, with a weak D call TRBD1 (6 bases). Trimming stripped 1 base from V and 1 base from J, with 19 bases between. The CDR3 length is 18 residues. Per the germline V gene, CDR1 is MDHEN and CDR2 is SYDVKM. The CDR3 sequence is CASSLFGHLRTENTEAFF. CDR3 DNA: TGTGCCAGCAGTTTATTTGGTCATCTCCGGACAGAGAACACTGAAGCTTTCTTT.

The V and J genes are TRBV5-3 and TRBJ1-2; 8 bases align to TRBD1. TRBV5-3 is flagged as an ORF with uncertain function. The CDR3 spans 16 residues. Germline trimming cut 4 bases from V and 3 bases from J; bases unmatched to any gene: 11. CDR3 DNA sequence: TGTGCCAGAAGCCCAAAAATAGGACAGGGAGACTATGGCTACACCTTC. Translated, it gives CARSPKIGQGDYGYTF.

This chain uses TRBV5-1 with TRBJ2-1, with D perhaps given as TRBD1 or TRBD2 (5 bases each). The V gene's germline CDR1 is SGHRS and CDR2 YFSETQ. This CDR3 contains 16 residues. V gave up 2 bases and J gave up 8 bases, with 20 bases separating them. CDR3 sequence (DNA): TGCGCCAGCAGCTTAGTGAGTCGCCCAAGAGGGGATGAGCAGTTCTTC. Protein: CASSLVSRPRGDEQFF. The complete variable domain, with remaining parts taken from reference TRBV5-1 and TRBJ2-1, reads KAGVTQTPRYLIKTRGQQVTLSCSPISGHRSVSWYQQTPGQGLQFLFEYFSETQRNKGNFPGRFSGRQFSNSRSEMNVSTLELGDSALYLCASSLVSRPRGDEQFFGPGTRLTVL.

As concerns this clone: At the DNA level, this CDR3 is encoded by other sequences in the same sample as well. The gene calls are TRBV27 and TRBJ2-7, with D uncertain. Trimming took off 5 bases at V and 3 bases at J, with 8 bases between the two ends. CDR3 length: 12 residues. In germline, CDR1 is MNHEY, CDR2 SMNVEV (reference sequence). The CDR3 nucleotides are TGTGCCAGCAGTGGGTCCGGCTACGAGCAGTACTTC. This codes for CASSGSGYEQYF.

The chain joins TRBV6-5 to TRBJ1-4, with D perhaps matching TRBD1 (6 bases). CDR1 is MNHEY and CDR2 is SVGAGI in the germline V gene. The V end lost 3 bases, the J end lost 7 bases, and 12 bases lay between the germline ends. The CDR3 covers 14 residues. Written as DNA, the CDR3 is TGTGCCAGCAGTTATGCAGGGGAGGTTGAAAAACTGTTTTTT. As protein: CASSYAGEVEKLFF.

The V gene is TRBV7-9, the J gene TRBJ2-1; 8 bases agree with TRBD2. Germline CDR1 reads SEHNR; CDR2 reads FQNEAQ (reference sequence). CDR3 size: 18 residues. V shed 6 bases and J 1 base; nucleotides not matched to a gene: 14. The CDR3 sequence: CASRRTGDQRESYNEQFF. The CDR3 DNA follows: TGTGCCAGCAGAAGAACAGGTGACCAGCGGGAGTCCTACAATGAGCAGTTCTTC. The entire variable domain, with the rest obtained from reference TRBV7-9 and TRBJ2-1, is as follows: DTGVSQNPRHKITKRGQNVTFRCDPISEHNRLYWYRQTLGQGPEFLTYFQNEAQLEKSRLLSDRFSAERPKGSFSTLEIQRTEQGDSAMYLCASRRTGDQRESYNEQFFGPGTRLTVL.

The sample holds a few counts of this clone. Other DNA variants within this sample encode the same CDR3. The chain combines TRBV5-4 with TRBJ2-7; 9 nucleotides align to TRBD2. J lost 4 bases, V lost 3 bases, and 2 bases had no gene match. CDR1 is SGHNT and CDR2 is YYREEE in the germline V gene (reference sequence). The CDR3 loop spans 13 amino acids. The CDR3 spells CASSSSGAYEQYF. The CDR3 DNA follows: TGTGCCAGCAGCTCTAGCGGGGCGTACGAGCAGTACTTC.

The genes are TRBV5-6 and TRBJ2-7, with no clear D. The CDR3 runs to 13 residues. V shed 3 bases and J shed 2 bases, with 9 bases lying between them. From germline, CDR1 is SGHDT and CDR2 YYEEEE. DNA for the CDR3: TGTGCCAGCAGCTCCGGCGACACCTACGAGCAGTACTTC. Protein product: CASSSGDTYEQYF.

The genes are TRBV7-8 and TRBJ2-2; the D is unclear. The ends were cut back, 2 bases at V and 3 bases at J, with 13 bases in the middle. There are 16 residues in the CDR3. CDR1 and CDR2 from the germline V gene are SGHVS and FQNEAQ. The CDR3 region has the DNA TGTGCCAGCAGCTTACCCCGGATGATTGACACCGGGGAGCTGTTTTTT. Its protein product is CASSLPRMIDTGELFF.

V and J are TRBV27 and TRBJ2-4; 9 bases are a match to TRBD2. Germline V gene sequence: CDR1 MNHEY, CDR2 SMNVEV (reference sequence). The CDR3 is 17 residues long. Germline trimming cut 4 bases from V and 8 bases from J; bases unmatched to any gene: 15. CDR3 sequence: CASSSSTGAGGPDIQYF. The CDR3 region has the DNA TGTGCCAGCAGTTCTTCAACCGGGGCGGGAGGGCCGGACATTCAGTACTTC.

The chain combines TRBV10-1 with TRBJ2-1; D may be TRBD1 (5 bases). Deletions cut 8 bases from V and 2 bases from J, with 13 bases between. The CDR3 runs 14 residues. CDR1 WNHNN and CDR2 SYGVQD come from the germline V gene (reference sequence). The CDR3 coding sequence is TGCGCCAGCTCGGACACGGCGGCCTACAATGAGCAGTTCTTC. It is translated as CASSDTAAYNEQFF.

The chain joins TRBV10-3 to TRBJ2-7, with TRBD2 matching over 9 bases. The germline CDR1 and CDR2 sequences are ENHRY and SYGVKD. The CDR3 is made up of 14 amino acids. The V and J ends lost 11 bases and 5 bases, in that order; junction bases with no gene match: 13. CDR3 coding DNA: TGTGCCGCCCATAGCGGGAGAGGGTTAGACGAGCAGTACTTC. Its translation: CAAHSGRGLDEQYF.

CDR3 protein: CASSIDAAGVDEQFF. In nucleotides, the CDR3 is TGTGCCAGTAGTATAGATGCAGCGGGAGTGGATGAGCAGTTCTTC. The genes are TRBV19 and TRBJ2-1, with 8 nucleotides matching TRBD2. Looked up from germline, CDR1 is LNHDA and CDR2 is SQIVND (reference sequence). Trimming removed 0 bases from V and 8 bases from J; junction bases left unmatched: 6. The CDR3 contains 15 residues.

This rearrangement joins TRBV14 to TRBJ1-2; maybe TRBD1 (5 bases). This CDR3 is built from 15 residues. Trimming shortened V by 4 bases and J by 3 bases, and 15 bases separated the two germline ends. CDR1 and CDR2 from the germline V gene are SGHDN and FVKESK. CDR3: CASSPTDSPHYGYTF. In DNA, the CDR3 is TGTGCCAGCAGCCCGACAGACAGCCCTCACTATGGCTACACCTTC.

V and J are TRBV7-9 and TRBJ1-2; 8 bases are a match to TRBD1. The J segment lost 1 base and the V segment lost 0 bases, leaving 1 base of the junction unmatched. The germline gives CDR1 SEHNR, CDR2 FQNEAQ (reference sequence). The CDR3 is made up of 15 amino acids. The CDR3 is CASSLADRVNYGYTF. The DNA of the CDR3 is TGTGCCAGCAGCTTAGCGGACAGGGTTAACTATGGCTACACCTTC.

The rearrangement uses TRBV6-6 and TRBJ1-5; D unresolved. The germline CDR1 and CDR2 sequences are MNHNY and SVGAGI (reference sequence). The CDR3 runs 15 residues. V was shortened by 5 bases and J by 4 bases, with 15 bases between the two germline ends. The CDR3 bases are TGTGCCAGCAGTCCCGGAGAACCCCGGAATCAGCCCCAGCATTTT. Protein: CASSPGEPRNQPQHF.

The chain links TRBV28 to TRBJ1-1; D gene ambiguous. Germline lookup yields CDR1 MDHEN and CDR2 SYDVKM. V lost 3 bases to trimming and J lost 0 bases, with 17 bases between them. The CDR3 has 17 residues. CDR3 nucleotide sequence: TGTGCCAGCAGTTTCATGCAGGCCGCCGATCTGAACACTGAAGCTTTCTTT. Translating gives CASSFMQAADLNTEAFF.

Concerning this clone: Different DNA sequences within this sample yield the same CDR3. The chain uses TRBV7-8 and TRBJ2-5; D call uncertain. V was pared by 3 bases and J by 3 bases, with 2 bases between. This CDR3 has 11 residues. Germline values: CDR1 SGHVS, CDR2 FQNEAQ. CDR3: CASSLKETQYF. The CDR3 region has the DNA TGTGCCAGCAGCTTGAAAGAGACCCAGTACTTC.

The V and J genes are TRBV9 and TRBJ2-2, with D perhaps TRBD2 (6 bases). V was clipped by 3 bases and J by 4 bases, with 19 bases between them. The CDR3 runs to 17 residues. Germline V gene data show CDR1 as SGDLS and CDR2 as YYNGEE. The chain's CDR3 is CASSDPGEVTGTGELFF. For the CDR3, the DNA is TGTGCCAGCAGCGATCCCGGGGAGGTGACGGGCACCGGGGAGCTGTTTTTT.

This sequence joins TRBV27 and TRBJ2-1, with 13 bases identical to TRBD2. The CDR3 length is 13 residues. Germline assignment: CDR1 MNHEY and CDR2 SMNVEV (reference sequence). V trimming: 6 bases; J trimming: 15 bases; junction bases outside the gene matches: 8. The CDR3, as DNA: TGTGCCAGCAGCCTTGGACTAGCGGGAGATTGGTTCTTC. Its protein is CASSLGLAGDWFF.